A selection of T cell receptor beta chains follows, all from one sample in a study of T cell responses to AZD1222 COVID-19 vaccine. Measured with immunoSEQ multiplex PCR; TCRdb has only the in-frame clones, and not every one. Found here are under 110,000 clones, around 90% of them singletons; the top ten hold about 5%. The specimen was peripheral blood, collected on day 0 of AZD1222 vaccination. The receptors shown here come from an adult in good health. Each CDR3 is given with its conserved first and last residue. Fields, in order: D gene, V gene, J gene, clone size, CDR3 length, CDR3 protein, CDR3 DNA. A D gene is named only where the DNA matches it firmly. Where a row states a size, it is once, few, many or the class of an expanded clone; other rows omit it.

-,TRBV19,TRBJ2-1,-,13,CASSRTLYNEQFF,TGTGCCAGTTCCAGGACACTATACAATGAGCAGTTCTTC
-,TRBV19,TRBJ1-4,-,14,CASSISRGREKLFF,TGTGCCAGTAGTATTAGCAGGGGACGCGAAAAACTGTTTTTT
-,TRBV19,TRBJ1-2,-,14,CASSMSWGSYGYTF,TGTGCCAGTAGTATGAGTTGGGGGAGCTATGGCTACACCTTC
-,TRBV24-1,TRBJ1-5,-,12,CATSDPGGPQHF,TGTGCCACCAGTGACCCCGGCGGGCCCCAGCATTTT
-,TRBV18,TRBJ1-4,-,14,CASSPFEGTRGLFF,TGTGCCAGCTCACCATTTGAGGGGACAAGGGGACTCTTCTTT
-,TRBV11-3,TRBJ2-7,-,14,CASSLRDSSYEQYF,TGTGCCAGCAGCCTCCGGGACTCATCCTACGAGCAGTACTTC
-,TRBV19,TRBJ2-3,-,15,CASRTDRDATDTQYF,TGTGCCAGTAGAACGGACCGGGACGCCACAGATACGCAGTATTTT
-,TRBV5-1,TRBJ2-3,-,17,CASSLLGRGQELDTQYF,TGCGCCAGCAGCTTGCTAGGCCGGGGCCAAGAGCTAGATACGCAGTATTTT
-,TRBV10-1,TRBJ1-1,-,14,CASSAGQAGTEAFF,TGCGCCAGCAGTGCAGGCCAAGCGGGCACTGAAGCTTTCTTT
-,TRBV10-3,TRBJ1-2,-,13,CAISDQGFYGYTF,TGTGCCATCAGTGACCAGGGTTTCTATGGCTACACCTTC
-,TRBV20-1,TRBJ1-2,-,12,CSASVWDDGYTF,TGCAGTGCTAGTGTATGGGACGATGGCTACACCTTC
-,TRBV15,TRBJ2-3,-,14,CATARRPNTDTQYF,TGTGCCACCGCCCGGCGGCCTAACACAGATACGCAGTATTTT
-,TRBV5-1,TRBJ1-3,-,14,CASSSTGSGNTIYF,TGCGCCAGCAGCTCGACAGGATCTGGAAACACCATATATTTT
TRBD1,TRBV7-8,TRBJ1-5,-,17,CASSLAAGGMSNQPQHF,TGTGCCAGCAGCTTAGCAGCAGGGGGGATGAGCAATCAGCCCCAGCATTTT
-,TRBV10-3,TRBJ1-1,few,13,CAISDRFNTEAFF,TGTGCCATCAGCGACAGGTTTAACACTGAAGCTTTCTTT
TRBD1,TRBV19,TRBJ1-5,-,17,CASSPPGLRQGFQPQHF,TGTGCCAGTAGCCCCCCGGGGCTCAGACAGGGTTTCCAGCCCCAGCATTTT
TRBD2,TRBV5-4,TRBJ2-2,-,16,CASSALAGVNTGELFF,TGTGCCAGCAGCGCCCTAGCGGGAGTTAACACCGGGGAGCTGTTTTTT